This T cell receptor beta chain stems from a study of identical twins. Whole-study findings and limits: Insertions were fewer in abundant cord blood beta clonotypes, whereas memory repertoires showed none of this pattern. Out-of-frame alpha sequences common to twins were enriched for low generation probability.

cDNA carried unique molecular identifiers, and a universal primer site was added by template switching. TCRdb re-derived calls from the 5' RACE reads in MiXCR, one entry per CDR3 protein. The sample has 460,000 or so distinct CDR3 sequences, 12% to 15% seen once. Germline assignment: CDR1 LGHNA and CDR2 YSLEER. V was cut by 1 base and J by 4 bases, with 15 bases left in between. CDR3 length equals 16 residues. The table lists this clonotype with a count of one. Its target is not known. These same data were also listed under a study on yellow fever vaccine responses in identical twins. This second study notes: Twins' T cell vaccine responses reportedly looked partly convergent, partly personalized.

Sequencing input: CD4+ T cells sorted from blood. J is TRBJ2-3 and V is TRBV4-3; no clear D gene. The sequence was collected from a young woman in good health. The CDR3 sequence: CASSQGSLRSADTQYF. CDR3 nucleotide sequence: TGCGCCAGCAGCCAAGGATCCCTTCGCAGTGCAGATACGCAGTATTTT.